This T cell receptor beta chain was found in a study of long-term antiretroviral therapy in people with HIV. Study-wide findings and caveats: There were no data on ART adherence, viral resistance or therapy changes, a gap that limits inferences about post-ART repertoire changes.

J gave up 3 bases and V 4 bases, and 6 bases lay outside the gene matches. From germline, CDR1 is SGHTA and CDR2 FQGNSA. The length of the CDR3 is 14 residues. At least two post-ART and at least one pre-ART PBMC sample were available for each donor. This clone has just one count. Its target is unknown. Sequencing relied on immunoSEQ assay v3.0, run at survey level. Data came from immunoSEQ multiplex PCR; TCRdb stores just in-frame clones and leaves some out. The sample holds roughly 25,000 clones; approximately 93% are singletons and the top ten take approximately 8.5%. The source of this sequence is a woman aged 40 to 50 with HIV. Source: unsorted PBMCs, taken 7.6 years after starting antiretroviral therapy. V gene TRBV7-2 combines with J gene TRBJ2-7, with 7 bases identical to TRBD2. The CDR3: CASSSLRGVYEQYF. For the CDR3, the DNA is TGTGCCAGCAGCTCCCTCCGGGGGGTCTACGAGCAGTACTTC.